Included here is one TCR beta chain sequence, with context. This clone was counted only a few times. There is no known antigen for this receptor. Base qualities are missing; no much larger clone stands one base away. This entry comes from a study of beta chain features in type 1 diabetes (dated by TCRdb to the late 2010s). Notes on the research overall: Mean age, gender distribution, total cell number and subset yield were not different between patients and healthy donors. Whereas all 30 or so donors provided naive and central memory subsets, regulatory and stem cell-like memory subsets were isolated from just 8 patients and about 8 healthy donors. Across all samples, around 99 million sorted cells were examined, and cell number per subset correlated strongly with RNA yield. In the study, TCRB repertoires of sorted circulating CD4+ T cell subsets from recently diagnosed type 1 diabetes patients were compared with those of matched healthy donors.

From the germline V gene, CDR1 is SGHTA and CDR2 is FQGNSA. Including cysteine and phenylalanine, the CDR3 has 15 amino acids. Just CDR3 DNA is preserved here, 45 bases in frame from base 1. V is trimmed back by 4 bases and J by 2 bases, and the junction contains 3 bases that no gene match accounts for. The full study reports these points: Because cDNA was sequenced instead of genomic DNA, activated cells with high expression could be over-represented, although the groups did not differ in activation or CD3 levels. At VDJ recombination sites, type 1 diabetes patients had fewer insertions and more deleted nucleotides, which implies abnormalities in thymic rearrangement. In all four CD4+ subsets, TCRB CDR3 length was moderately but significantly shorter in type 1 diabetes patients. Only small numbers of individuals were included in the HLA sub-analyses, which left unresolved whether HLA type had any influence on TCRB rearrangement. Shorter templates might be favored by PCR, yet because patient and control samples were amplified and corrected together, any such skew would affect both groups equally. Naive, central memory and regulatory TCRB repertoires appeared to be more similar among patients than among healthy donors.

Each donor gave one peripheral blood draw, averaging about 100 mL, which was collected into heparinised tubes. Naive, central memory, regulatory and stem cell-like memory CD4+ T cells were sorted on a BD FACSAria II using a panel including CD45RO, CCR7, CD25, CD127, CD95 and CD27. All sorted populations exceeded 98% purity. PBMCs were isolated immediately by Lymphoprep density gradient centrifugation and stained directly without culture. So that batch effects would be minimized, each experiment stained and sorted samples in pairs, pairing one healthy donor with one patient. All of the isolated RNA was reverse transcribed with the High Capacity cDNA Reverse Transcription Kit, so expressed TCRB transcripts were sequenced. Deep immunoSEQ sequencing was performed on naive, central memory and regulatory T cell samples, with an average of around 3.5 million total reads per sample. Sorted cells were lysed in RLT buffer, and RNA was extracted using DNase-treated RNeasy Micro or Mini kits according to cell number. Each cell subset was processed on its own to prevent cross-contamination, while patient and healthy donor samples were processed together. The immunoSEQ multiplex PCR was used to amplify TCRB sequences from cDNA, generating 87-bp fragments that spanned the CDR3 region. Sequencing of the amplicons was done on the Illumina HiSeq platform. Per the source publication's procedure: PCR bias was computationally corrected using synthetic template baselines, reads within Hamming distance 2 were collapsed, and singletons that could not be merged were discarded. Reads were aligned against IMGT to assign V, D and J genes, CDR3 length and insertions or deletions at six rearrangement sites. Clonotype counts were normalized to sorted cell number within each subset before computing true diversity and Gini coefficients with the tcR R package. The overlap coefficient, calculated on TCRB nucleotide sequences, was used to measure repertoire sharing. Out-of-frame TCRB sequences from naive cells were analyzed to stand in for the pre-selection repertoire. The source is immuneACCESS, and TCRdb retained only in-frame sequences with V and J called. Part of the clones is not carried over; for the studies checked, unresolved V genes explain less than half of this, and the remainder is unexplained. The V and J calls and clone size are taken from that table; D and trimming were inferred from the DNA. The sample table records roughly 230,000 clones; roughly a tenth of these occur just once. The top ten clones comprise more than 0.015% of the sample.

Recombination linked TRBV7-2 to TRBJ2-3, with 10 bases in between that match TRBD2. The sample taken for sequencing was naive CD4+ T cells from blood. The cell subset or site label for this specimen denotes: true naive CD4+ T cells. This receptor was obtained from a man aged 25-40 years with type 1 diabetes. CDR3 region: CASSSSGGPTDTQYF. In nucleotides, the sequence is TGTGCCAGCAGCTCTAGCGGGGGACCCACAGATACGCAGTATTTT.